Listed here is a single T cell receptor beta chain. This sample is part of a study of blood T cell repertoires in COVID-19. Libraries were prepared by immunoSEQ multiplex PCR; TCRdb keeps only in-frame clonotypes and omits some of them. The sample holds approximately 400,000 clones, approximately 89% seen once. V trimming: 6 bases; J trimming: 5 bases; junction bases outside the gene matches: 9. Germline assignment: CDR1 GTSNPN and CDR2 SVGIG (reference sequence). This CDR3 spans 13 amino acids. The gene calls are TRBV30 and TRBJ2-7; TRBD2 matches at 8 bases. The sample consisted of PBMCs or T cells enriched from blood (not recorded which). The source is a man aged 25 to 45 who had recovered from COVID-19. CDR3 bases: TGTGCCTGCCTAGGACTAGCCCGTAACGAGCAGTACTTC. Translation: CACLGLARNEQYF.